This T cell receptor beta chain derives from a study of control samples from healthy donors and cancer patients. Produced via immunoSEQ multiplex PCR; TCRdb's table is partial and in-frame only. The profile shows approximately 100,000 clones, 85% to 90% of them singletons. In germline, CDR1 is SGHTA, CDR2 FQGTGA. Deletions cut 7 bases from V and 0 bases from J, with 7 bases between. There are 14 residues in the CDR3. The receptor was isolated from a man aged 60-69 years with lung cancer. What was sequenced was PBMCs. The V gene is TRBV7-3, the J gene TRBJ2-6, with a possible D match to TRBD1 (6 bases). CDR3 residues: CASKGVSGANVLTF. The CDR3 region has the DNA TGTGCCAGCAAGGGGGTCTCTGGGGCCAACGTCCTGACTTTC.